The following is a TCR beta chain sequence with its context. The sample comes from a study of shared clonotypes between healthy human individuals. Here immunoSEQ multiplex PCR was the method, and the copy in TCRdb shows in-frame clones only, minus some. The table has 1.5 million to 1.9 million clones, around 98% seen once; the top ten hold less than 0.55%. CDR3 length: 13 residues. The V and J ends lost 3 bases and 4 bases respectively, with 9 bases between them. Germline V gene sequence: CDR1 SGHNT, CDR2 YENEEA. The chain is built from TRBV11-3 and TRBJ2-5, with D unresolved. The specimen sequenced was naive CD4+ T cells sorted from blood. Subset noted: CD45RA+ positively selected. This clonotype was sampled from a man aged 30 to 39 in good health. The CDR3 bases are TGTGCCAGCAGCTTTGGGTTTGGAGAGACCCAGTACTTC. It yields the protein CASSFGFGETQYF.